These 15 T cell receptor beta chains were sequenced from one sample in a study. Treg sorting used a CD4+CD25+CD127-/low gate. One entry per CDR3 protein, called by TCRdb with MiXCR from the 5' RACE reads. The sample records 35,000 to 55,000 distinct CDR3 sequences, 22% being singletons. The sample consisted of Tregs sorted from a lymph node. These receptors all stem from a female donor with breast cancer.

A remark on this clonotype: Being one base from a much bigger clone, this may be a read error. The chain carries TRBV20-1 and TRBJ2-7, with 7 bases aligning to TRBD2. CDR1 is DFQATT, CDR2 SNEGSKA, per germline (reference sequence). The ends lost 5 bases at V and 5 bases at J; junction bases unmatched: 18. CDR3 length: 16 residues. This chain's CDR3 is CSAVNQRGKGGDEQYF. In DNA, the CDR3 is TGCAGTGCTGTAAACCAGCGGGGTAAGGGAGGCGACGAGCAGTACTTC.

V is TRBV7-2 and J is TRBJ2-1, with D perhaps given as TRBD1 or TRBD2 (5 bases each). CDR1 and CDR2 from the germline V gene are SGHTA and FQGNSA. This CDR3 spans 13 amino acids. V was cut by 0 bases and J by 9 bases, with 9 bases left in between. For the CDR3, the DNA is TGTGCCAGCAGCTTAGCTTCAGGGAGTGAGCAGTTCTTC. Translation gives CASSLASGSEQFF.

In regard to this clonotype: This may come from a read error, since a much larger clone is one base off. The rearrangement joins TRBV9 to TRBJ1-4; the D is unclear. The length of the CDR3 is 15 residues. Germline lookup yields CDR1 SGDLS and CDR2 YYNGEE. The CDR3 is CAGSDGMTHSEKLFF. In nucleotides, the CDR3 is TGTGCCGGCAGCGACGGCATGACACATTCAGAAAAACTGTTTTTT.

This clonotype came up a few times. This chain links TRBV6-1 with TRBJ1-3, with D possibly matching TRBD1 (6 bases). CDR3 length equals 16 residues. Trimming took 1 base from V and 3 from J, leaving 13 bases between them. Germline V gene sequence: CDR1 MNHNS, CDR2 SASEGT. In nucleotides, the CDR3 is TGTGCCAGCAGTGAAGGGGGGCATAAAAATGGAAACACCATATATTTT. It specifies CASSEGGHKNGNTIYF.

By share, this clonotype counts as medium-sized. The J gene is TRBJ1-2, the V gene TRBV6-1, with D unresolved. Germline V gene data show CDR1 as MNHNS and CDR2 as SASEGT. Trimming cost V 3 bases and J 4 bases, with 6 bases left between them. The CDR3 runs 12 residues. The CDR3 DNA reads TGTGCCAGCAGTGACAGGTTCTATGGCTACACCTTC. The encoded protein is CASSDRFYGYTF.

This clonotype was observed a handful of times. The rearrangement uses TRBV5-1 and TRBJ1-5; 8 positions match TRBD1. Germline V gene data show CDR1 as SGHRS and CDR2 as YFSETQ. The CDR3 contains 14 residues. Unmatched junction bases numbered 1, after V lost 3 bases and J lost 2 bases. The CDR3 sequence: CASSSTGGNQPQHF. Written as DNA, the CDR3 is TGCGCCAGCAGCTCGACAGGGGGCAATCAGCCCCAGCATTTT.

The chain joins TRBV28 to TRBJ2-1; 8 bases fit TRBD1. The germline V gene has CDR1 MDHEN and CDR2 SYDVKM. CDR3 size: 15 residues. V dropped 6 bases and J dropped 6; count of bases not matched to a gene: 10. The CDR3: CASRPGQEACNEQFF. Here the CDR3 DNA reads TGTGCCAGCAGGCCGGGACAGGAGGCTTGCAATGAGCAGTTCTTC.

Note on this clonotype: One end of the junction fails to match germline, which may point to a read error. The chain has TRBV7-9 and TRBJ2-2; TRBD2 aligns across 7 bases. Germline loops: CDR1 SEHNR, CDR2 FQNEAQ (reference sequence). The CDR3 sequence is 15 residues long. In DNA, the CDR3 is TGTGCCGGCAGCGCCTCGACTAGCTACACCGGGGAGCTGTTTTTT. The encoded protein is CAGSASTSYTGELFF.

This clonotype appeared a few times. V is TRBV29-1 and J is TRBJ1-2, with a tentative D call TRBD1 (5 bases). Germline CDR1 and CDR2: SQVTM and ANQGSEA. The germline V and J ends were trimmed by 7 bases and 1 base, with 7 bases remaining between them. The CDR3 loop spans 11 amino acids. The CDR3 is CSGDSNYGYTF. The CDR3 coding sequence is TGCAGCGGCGACAGTAACTATGGCTACACCTTC.

There are many counts of this clonotype. V and J are TRBV6-5 and TRBJ2-3; weak D call: TRBD2 (6 bases). V lost 4 bases to trimming and J lost 12 bases, with 23 bases between them. This CDR3 contains 15 residues. Per germline, CDR1 MNHEY and CDR2 SVGAGI. In DNA, the CDR3 is TGTGCCAGCAGTTCCTCCGGCGGGCTAGCGAGCGGACAGTATTTT. Translation gives CASSSSGGLASGQYF.

The V call is TRBV6-6, the J call TRBJ2-7, with 9 bases matching TRBD1. In germline, CDR1 is MNHNY, CDR2 SVGAGI (reference sequence). The CDR3 is made up of 13 amino acids. V shed 7 bases, J shed 6 bases, and the junction held 7 bases outside the gene matches. The DNA for the CDR3 is TGTGCCAGCACTTTGGGACAGGGAAGCGAGCAGTACTTC. Translation gives CASTLGQGSEQYF.

CDR3: CSGRGTVNEQFF. The CDR3 coding sequence is TGCAGCGGCAGGGGGACAGTCAATGAGCAGTTCTTC. V and J are TRBV29-1 and TRBJ2-1; 7 bases fit TRBD1. The V gene's germline CDR1 is SQVTM and CDR2 ANQGSEA. There are 12 residues in the CDR3. With V trimmed by 7 bases and J by 6 bases, 6 bases remained unmatched.

The chain carries TRBV12-3 or TRBV12-4 and TRBJ1-1, with 7 nucleotides matching TRBD1. Unmatched junction bases numbered 11, after V lost 5 bases and J lost 5 bases. CDR3 length: 15 amino acids. CDR3 DNA: TGTGCCAGCAGTCCCAGGAGGGGGCGAGGGACTGAAGCTTTCTTT. Translation: CASSPRRGRGTEAFF.

This clonotype was picked up a small number of times. The J gene is TRBJ1-1, the V gene TRBV20-1; D unclear. CDR3 length: 14 residues. CDR1 is DFQATT, CDR2 SNEGSKA, per germline (reference sequence). Trimming pared 1 base from V and 4 bases from J, leaving 13 bases between. The CDR3 nucleotides are TGCAGTGCTAGAGTAATATCCAAGGGCACTGAAGCTTTCTTT. It encodes CSARVISKGTEAFF.

As for this clonotype: At one end the junction does not follow the germline gene, possibly because of a read error. V usage is TRBV9 and J usage is TRBJ2-3, with a weak D call TRBD2 (6 bases). Germline loops: CDR1 SGDLS, CDR2 YYNGEE. The CDR3 runs to 13 residues. Here the CDR3 reads CASSVGGRDTQNF. DNA of the CDR3: TGTGCCAGCAGCGTGGGGGGACGGGATACGCAGAATTTT.